This T cell receptor (beta chain) was profiled in a study of chemoradiotherapy in HPV16-positive cancers. The overall study: Candidate HPV-specific clones and shared TCR motifs came from a couple of HPV16-positive patients.

CDR3 length: 16 residues. The germline V and J ends were trimmed by 1 base and 3 bases, with 15 bases remaining between them. Germline CDR1 SGHKS, CDR2 YYEKEE (reference sequence). Here immunoSEQ multiplex PCR was the method, and the copy in TCRdb shows in-frame clones only, minus some. The sample records 5,000 or so clones, less than 80% being singletons. The table lists this clone with a count of one. This material was collected from a patient who underwent chemoradiotherapy. This TCR came from a human donor with HPV-associated anogenital cancer. The chain couples TRBV5-5 to TRBJ2-3; D possibly corresponds to TRBD2 (5 bases). The CDR3 sequence: CASSLLVSPGTDTQYF. For the CDR3, the DNA is TGTGCCAGCAGCTTGTTGGTTTCTCCGGGGACAGATACGCAGTATTTT.